This is a list of T cell receptor beta chains from one sample in a study of neurological immune-mediated disorders. TCRdb called the 5' RACE reads again in MiXCR, with one record for every CDR3 protein. The sample lists tens of thousands of distinct CDR3 sequences, approximately 10% occurring once. The sample comprised PBMCs. The receptor source for this set is a man younger than 40 in good health. Each CDR3 is given with its conserved first and last residue. The D gene is left open where the match is weak. Size tells how often a clone was seen (once, few, many) or the class of an expanded clone, and some rows leave it out.

CDR3 | DNA | D | J | size | V
CSADRLAGYEQYF | TGCAGTGCCGACCGTCTAGCGGGCTACGAGCAGTACTTC | TRBD2 | TRBJ2-7 | many | TRBV20-1
CASSPDTGQQYF | TGTGCCAGCTCACCAGACACAGGGCAGCAGTACTTC | NA | TRBJ2-7 | many | TRBV18
CSARGKRGAYEQYF | TGCAGTGCTAGAGGCAAAAGGGGGGCCTACGAGCAGTACTTC | NA | TRBJ2-7 | many | TRBV20-1
CASTQRGTFHNEQFF | TGTGCCAGCACCCAAAGGGGTACCTTTCACAATGAGCAGTTCTTC | NA | TRBJ2-1 | NA | TRBV6-5
CAISATRSEQFF | TGTGCCATCAGTGCGACCCGGAGCGAGCAGTTCTTC | NA | TRBJ2-1 | many | TRBV10-3
CASSSRGPGTVGYEQYF | TGTGCCAGCAGCTCGAGAGGCCCCGGGACAGTCGGCTACGAGCAGTACTTC | TRBD1 | TRBJ2-7 | many | TRBV7-2
CASSQEGAYGYTF | TGTGCCAGCAGCCAAGAAGGGGCCTATGGCTACACCTTC | NA | TRBJ1-2 | many | TRBV3-1
CASSQGQGPYEQYF | TGTGCCAGCAGCCAAGGACAGGGACCCTACGAGCAGTACTTC | TRBD1 | TRBJ2-7 | many | TRBV3-1
CSAKGLAGGTLFF | TGCAGTGCTAAGGGACTAGCGGGAGGGACGCTGTTTTTT | TRBD2 | TRBJ2-2 | many | TRBV20-1
CASSVVLGNEQFF | TGTGCCAGCAGCGTAGTTTTAGGTAATGAGCAGTTCTTC | NA | TRBJ2-1 | many | TRBV9
CASSTREGSPQETQYF | TGTGCCAGCAGCACACGAGAGGGATCCCCCCAAGAGACCCAGTACTTC | NA | TRBJ2-5 | many | TRBV28